The entry below gives a single TCR beta chain sequence along with its context. Its specificity is unknown. This record comes from a study of cytomegalovirus exposure and HLA in healthy donors. Overall study results and limits: Reportedly, HLA-A and HLA-B alleles of most subjects were accurately predicted from TCR beta. As a later analysis revealed, most CMV-associated TCR beta chains appeared HLA-restricted. One later analysis reportedly identified an Asian-associated ancestry cluster that showed fewer N-insertions than the roughly 600-donor mean.

The PCR ran on 60 Vbeta and 13 Jbeta primers. Sequencing used immunoSEQ multiplex PCR; TCRdb keeps in-frame clones, though not all of them. This table holds roughly 180,000 clones, roughly a tenth found once. V was pared by 4 bases and J by 0 bases, with 13 bases between. Germline CDR1 and CDR2: SGHDN and FVKESK. This CDR3 has 16 amino acids. The sample taken for sequencing was PBMCs. The TCR originated in a woman aged 25 to 45 in good health and CMV-seropositive. This sequence joins TRBV14 and TRBJ2-1; TRBD2 is a possible D gene (6 bases). As DNA, the CDR3 is TGTGCCAGCAGCCGACTTACCGGGAGCTCCTACAATGAGCAGTTCTTC. As protein: CASSRLTGSSYNEQFF.